This TCR beta chain was recovered during a study of blood T cell repertoires in COVID-19. Study overall: Specimens from acute and convalescent COVID-19 originated in the United States, Italy and Spain. From T cells, B-cell-depleted T cells, or PBMCs came the material, which was cDNA or gDNA.

Original processing methods: Estimation of nucleated cell counts relied on the amplification of reference gene primers. The data were produced by immunoSEQ multiplex PCR, yet TCRdb's version contains in-frame clones alone and is incomplete. The V and J calls and clone size were taken over from that table, and D and trimming were inferred from the DNA. Among 40,000 to 50,000 clones listed, 65% to 85% were seen once. The CDR3 runs to 14 residues. CDR1 is SNHLY, CDR2 FYNNEI, per germline. To note about this clone: At one of its ends the junction is not consistent with the germline gene, which may arise from a read error.

The chain uses TRBV2 and TRBJ1-1; no reliable D call. This sequence was found in a man in his forties with active or convalescent COVID-19. Sequenced sample: peripheral blood. The CDR3 is CASSERSSNSEAFF. The CDR3, as DNA: TGTGCCAGCAGTGAACGCTCTTCAAACAGTGAAGCTTTCTTT.